This TCR beta chain was identified in a study of cytomegalovirus exposure and HLA in healthy donors (dated by TCRdb to the late 2010s). Study-level background: According to an earlier analysis of 550 to 750 of the donors, about 179 million T cells yielded approximately 120 million unique TCR beta sequences and 276 Gb of sequence data. An early release covering 550 to 650 HLA-typed donors comprised approximately 300 gigabases of sequencing data and tens of millions of unique TCR sequences. The genetic ancestry cluster associated with self-reported Caucasian donors included about 84% of the 350 to 500 genotyped donors. The aim of the study was to test whether cataloging public T cell receptors could identify signatures of past pathogen exposure. The study profiled the T cell repertoires of around 700 subjects by immunosequencing and related them to cytomegalovirus serostatus. Along with the approximately 650-subject first cohort, a separate validation cohort of about 110 different subjects was used. The study combined high-throughput TCR immunosequencing, statistical association of individual TCRs with disease status, and machine learning to predict cytomegalovirus infection status. A later analysis re-analyzed previously published TCR beta repertoires from roughly 600 donors and added high-resolution HLA genotyping to study TCR occurrence patterns. Rather than using new phenotypic data, the later analysis identified candidate immune exposures from TCR beta sequences and from how often those sequences occurred across donors. An earlier analysis of roughly 600 of the donors used high-throughput TCR beta sequencing to judge whether each TCR beta V gene segment behaved as functional or pseudogenic. Donor age, sex, ethnicity and CMV serostatus were compiled together with the repertoire data. In a later genetic analysis, genome-wide SNP genotypes for about three fifths of the roughly 670 donors were used, and that subset was treated as a discovery cohort. All discovery cohort repertoires had been generated on a single sequencing platform. HLA typing covered class I and class II loci at four-digit resolution. Typing coverage differed by locus: A, B, C, DRB1 and DQB1 were typed in roughly 620-630 donors, DQA1 in about 500, DPA1 in some 610, and DPB1 in 400 to 490. Roughly 5 DR-DQ haplotypes were handled as single units for association and clustering, since linkage in the cohort was strong. Across about 380 genotyped donors of the cohort, an average of approximately 240,000 unique TCR beta nucleotide sequences per donor were sequenced, and roughly 18% of those sequences were non-productive. Overall study results and their limits: When HLA alleles, especially DR and DQ, strongly co-occurred, attributing TCR associations to individual alleles was difficult. Broadly in line with IMGT annotations, most TCR beta V segments showed up in productive rearrangements about 90% or about 30% of the time in an earlier analysis of under 700 of the donors. This cohort had only TCR beta chains sequenced, and the lack of alpha or paired-chain data limited which features could be detected. A cluster of highly shared sequence variants was judged likely to be a technical artifact of the sequencing pipeline. Compared with the approximately 720-donor mean, donors in an Asian-associated ancestry cluster had fewer N-insertions in productive TCRs, according to a later genetic analysis. Most TCR sequences were seen in very few donors, while some public TCRs were found in many individuals. In the study, some 160 TCR beta chains were listed as associated with cytomegalovirus. The earlier analysis of nearly 600 of the donors excluded roughly 17 rarely observed V segments, including chromosome 9 orphons, because counts were too low. In a later analysis, HLA-associated TCR beta chains showed more clonal expansion and lower generation probabilities than non-associated chains that were equally common. A later analysis associated 16,951 TCR beta sequences with specific HLA alleles at a false discovery rate of 0.05. Most CMV-associated TCR beta chains appeared to be HLA-restricted in a later analysis, and the HLA associations seemed to be driven largely by CMV exposure. The only immune exposure information available for the cohort was CMV serostatus. In a later genetic analysis, a missense DCLRE1C variant was associated with V-gene and J-gene trimming of TCR beta chains, and the association was replicated in an independent cohort. Several of the top co-occurrence clusters appeared to be linked to parvovirus B19, influenza, CMV and Epstein-Barr virus, according to a later analysis. The authors suggested that the approach could potentially be generalized to other disease states and immunological phenotypes. Because HLA typing was unavailable for some donors at each locus, only the typed subset was used in association tests. A further reported finding was that TCR beta sequences accurately predicted the HLA-A and HLA-B alleles for most subjects in the first cohort. In a later analysis, TCR association rates were found to vary across HLA loci, with the most associated TCRs seen for DRB1 alleles and the fewest for HLA-C alleles. Linkage disequilibrium might explain the correlated functional status among segregating V segments, but an unknown experimental factor could not be ruled out. The classifier was reported to diagnose cytomegalovirus status with high specificity and sensitivity in both the original and validation cohorts. The presence/absence analyses assumed that sequencing depth was roughly uniform across donors, and that assumption may not be true. A few of the identified cytomegalovirus-associated TCR beta chains were confirmed in vitro to be specific for cytomegalovirus antigens.

Libraries were built with the immunoSEQ multiplex PCR assay. A mixture of 60 forward primers for TCR Vbeta segments and 13 reverse primers for TCR Jbeta segments was used in the multiplex PCR. The CDR3 region of rearranged TCR beta genes was amplified from genomic DNA with a multiplex PCR assay. Amplified TCR beta libraries were sequenced as 87-base-pair reads on the Illumina HiSeq System. The authors' analysis ran thus. A later analysis tallied roughly 76 million unique TCR beta chains across the 700 or so repertoires, and about 12 million of those chains were shared by two or more donors. A nearest-neighbor algorithm error-corrected the raw reads and collapsed the reads into unique sequences, merging closely related sequences to remove PCR and sequencing errors. V, D and J gene segments were assigned by aligning CDR3 sequences to IMGT reference sequences. For a sequence to be retained, a match of at least six nucleotides to both a V gene segment and a J gene segment was required. A rearrangement counted as productive if the CDR3 had no stop codons and remained in frame with V and J, and every other rearrangement counted as non-productive. Following IMGT convention, CDR3 was defined as the stretch from the second conserved V-encoded cysteine to the conserved J-encoded phenylalanine. The earlier analysis of about 500 of the donors excluded sequences that lacked an unambiguous match to a single V gene segment. In an earlier analysis of approximately 550 of the donors, V segments were called functional above 56.7% productive rearrangements and were called segregating when the between-donor standard deviation exceeded 5%. A statistical classification framework was built for diagnosing cytomegalovirus status from the catalog of TCR beta chain sequences. In a later analysis, V and J genes were assigned by comparing TCR nucleotide sequences against IMGT/GENE-DB human TR gene sequences. A later analysis assigned CDR3 sequences and most-parsimonious VDJ recombination scenarios with the TCRdist pipeline. A later analysis defined each TCR beta chain by its CDR3 amino acid sequence plus V-gene family, and excluded reads lacking a unique V-gene family. To address suspected cross-contamination and a sequencing artifact, a later analysis removed several hundred highly shared, low-generation-probability nucleotide sequences. In a later analysis, a clonal expansion index was calculated for each public chain from normalized within-repertoire ranks of inferred template counts. Generation probabilities in a later analysis came from a VDJ recombination model fitted to out-of-frame rearrangements, and those results were checked against IGoR. Hypergeometric tests were used in a later analysis to score TCR-TCR, TCR-HLA and TCR-CMV co-occurrence, with a repertoire-size bias correction applied to the TCR pairs. A later analysis estimated false discovery rates by permuting HLA or CMV assignments 20 times. In a later analysis, co-occurring TCRs were grouped using DBSCAN, with TCRdist sequence similarity added in when clustering inside HLA-allele-positive subsets. Co-occurrence clustering excluded repertoires with fewer than 30,000 or more than 120,000 public chains, plus five with anomalous nucleotide sharing. TCRdb re-hosts the immuneACCESS table, in-frame sequences only. Its copies lack some clones; in the studies checked, an unresolved V gene accounts for under half of them, and the cause for the rest is not known. The DNA gave D and trimming, while V, J and clone size come from that table. Within this sample are 200,000 or so clones, with roughly four fifths of them counted one time only. The top ten clonotypes cover 2.5% to 3% of the sample.

A note on this clone: This receptor's antigen is unknown. It has no much larger one-base neighbor in the sample; base qualities were not kept.

The cohort comprised fewer than 700 healthy bone marrow donors. At the time of sampling, every cohort member was nominally healthy, though immune exposures that went unrecorded were likely present. The donor was CMV seronegative and was included in the group of 352 seronegative cohort members. Each donor provided a peripheral blood sample, and peripheral blood mononuclear cells were used for TCR beta sequencing. Genomic DNA was extracted from the blood cell samples with the Qiagen DNeasy Blood Extraction Kit. The receptor was derived from a woman in her thirties or forties in good health and CMV-seronegative. Sequencing was carried out using PBMCs.

This receptor carries the CDR3 CASSLTGTVNTGELFF. The DNA sequence follows: TGTGCCAGCAGCTTAACAGGGACAGTTAACACCGGGGAGCTGTTTTTT. The chain joins TRBV7-3 to TRBJ2-2; TRBD1 lines up with 7 middle nucleotides. CDR1 and CDR2, per the germline V gene, are SGHTA and FQGTGA. The CDR3, cysteine through phenylalanine, is 16 amino acids long. The DNA shown is the 48-base CDR3, in frame from base 1. Trimming leaves V shorter by 0 bases and J shorter by 2 bases, with the junction holding 3 bases beyond the gene matches.